This T cell receptor beta chain was identified in a study of T-cell memory formation after mild COVID-19. With 0 bases removed from V and 8 bases from J, the gap between germline ends came to 16 bases. CDR1 LGHNA and CDR2 YSLEER come from the germline V gene. The CDR3 loop spans 15 amino acids. With constant-segment primers, 5'RACE yielded cDNA libraries of TCR alpha and TCR beta that carried sample barcodes and UMIs. MiXCR, applied by TCRdb to the 5' RACE reads, yields one record per CDR3 protein. The sample contains around 200,000 distinct CDR3 sequences, less than 20% of which appear only once. This receptor was identified in a man between 18 and 29 years old who had mild COVID-19 (a few samples of this study predate the infection). Cell type and time point are not known. Source material: PBMCs or a T cell subset sorted from them (not recorded which). This chain joins TRBV4-3 and TRBJ1-2; the D gene is possibly TRBD1 (6 bases). CDR3 loop: CASSQDGGASGGYTF. As DNA, the CDR3 is TGCGCCAGCAGCCAAGATGGGGGGGCCTCCGGGGGCTACACCTTC.